This passage covers 20 T cell receptor beta chains from one sample sequenced in a study of blood T cell repertoires in COVID-19. Sequencing used immunoSEQ multiplex PCR; TCRdb keeps in-frame clones, though not all of them. The sample carries 330,000 or so clones, approximately 89% recorded once. Sequencing was performed on peripheral blood. The receptor set was obtained from a woman aged 55-70 years with COVID-19, enrolled during active disease.

J is TRBJ1-2 and V is TRBV28, with D possibly TRBD1 on 5 matching bases. Germline lookup yields CDR1 MDHEN and CDR2 SYDVKM. V shed 1 base and J shed 6 bases, with 9 bases lying between them. This CDR3 comprises 13 residues. CDR3 residues: CASSLFAGNGYTF. The CDR3 DNA reads as TGTGCCAGCAGTTTATTCGCAGGGAATGGCTACACCTTC.

This chain joins TRBV5-6 and TRBJ2-3; no clear D gene. Trimming took off 5 bases at V and 1 base at J, with 8 bases between the two ends. Germline V gene data show CDR1 as SGHDT and CDR2 as YYEEEE. This CDR3 comprises 13 residues. The DNA of the CDR3 is TGTGCCAGCAGGCGTACAGGCACAGATACGCAGTATTTT. Amino acids: CASRRTGTDTQYF. Full variable domain (missing parts from reference TRBV5-6 and TRBJ2-3): DAGVTQSPTHLIKTRGQQVTLRCSPKSGHDTVSWYQQALGQGPQFIFQYYEEEERQRGNFPDRFSGHQFPNYSSELNVNALLLGDSALYLCASRRTGTDTQYFGPGTRLTVL.

The chain couples TRBV14 to TRBJ1-2; no clear D. The CDR3 length is 14 residues. Trimming removed 1 base from V and 8 bases from J, with 14 bases in between. Per germline, CDR1 SGHDN and CDR2 FVKESK. CDR3 bases: TGTGCCAGCAGCCAAGCTTTATTTGCCGGGGGCTACACCTTC. This codes for CASSQALFAGGYTF.

The chain recombines TRBV11-3 with TRBJ2-3, with 8 bases matching TRBD2. The CDR3 extends over 14 amino acids. Germline loops: CDR1 SGHNT, CDR2 YENEEA. V was clipped by 5 bases and J by 2 bases; unmatched bases: 3. The CDR3 DNA sequence: TGTGCCAGCAGCCCCGGGGGGGCCACAGATACGCAGTATTTT. Translated: CASSPGGATDTQYF.

J is TRBJ1-2 and V is TRBV7-2, with 7 bases that match TRBD1. The length of the CDR3 is 15 residues. Trimming took 4 bases from V and 5 from J; bases not matched to a gene: 10. Germline CDR1 and CDR2: SGHTA and FQGNSA. The CDR3 loop reads CASSSLAGTDYGYTF. As DNA, the CDR3 is TGTGCCAGCAGCTCTCTCGCCGGGACAGATTATGGCTACACCTTC.

The chain is built from TRBV27 and TRBJ2-1, with D possibly being TRBD2 (6 bases). CDR3 length: 16 residues. Germline V lookup: CDR1 MNHEY, CDR2 SMNVEV (reference sequence). Trimming pared 8 bases from V and 0 bases from J, leaving 17 bases between. In DNA, the CDR3 is TGTGCCAGCCATACTAGGCGGGGCGGCTCCTACAATGAGCAGTTCTTC. Amino acids: CASHTRRGGSYNEQFF.

This sequence joins TRBV27 and TRBJ1-1, with D maybe TRBD1 (6 bases). Per germline, CDR1 MNHEY and CDR2 SMNVEV (reference sequence). Trimming removed 5 bases from V and 3 bases from J, with 16 bases in between. The length of the CDR3 is 15 residues. The CDR3: CASSPYRVGDTEAFF. In nucleotides, the CDR3 is TGTGCCAGCAGTCCCTACAGGGTAGGGGACACTGAAGCTTTCTTT.

This chain connects TRBV6-4 to TRBJ2-7; 7 nucleotides agree with TRBD1. The J segment lost 3 bases and the V segment lost 3 bases, leaving 8 bases of the junction unmatched. The CDR3 runs to 15 residues. Germline V gene data show CDR1 as MRHNA and CDR2 as SNTAGT. The CDR3 region is CASSDIGQVNYEQYF. In nucleotides, the CDR3 is TGTGCCAGCAGTGATATTGGACAGGTTAACTACGAGCAGTACTTC.

This clone was seen only a few times. V and J are TRBV7-9 and TRBJ1-2, with 7 bases identical to TRBD1. The CDR3 is made up of 14 amino acids. Germline CDR1 SEHNR, CDR2 FQNEAQ (reference sequence). Trimming cost V 6 bases and J 6 bases; bases outside gene matches: 10. CDR3 DNA: TGTGCCAGCAGTCTAACAGGGGCAGAACATGGCTACACCTTC. It codes for CASSLTGAEHGYTF. The complete variable domain, with remaining parts taken from reference TRBV7-9 and TRBJ1-2, reads DTGVSQNPRHKITKRGQNVTFRCDPISEHNRLYWYRQTLGQGPEFLTYFQNEAQLEKSRLLSDRFSAERPKGSFSTLEIQRTEQGDSAMYLCASSLTGAEHGYTFGSGTRLTVV.

The V and J genes are TRBV14 and TRBJ1-3, with no clear D. The CDR3 runs to 13 residues. CDR1 SGHDN and CDR2 FVKESK come from the germline V gene. V lost 4 bases to trimming and J lost 4 bases, with 8 bases between them. CDR3 DNA sequence: TGTGCCAGCAGCCCAGGAGGGGGAAACACCATATATTTT. This codes for CASSPGGGNTIYF.

The rearrangement links TRBV3-1 (or the pseudogene TRBV3-2) to TRBJ1-3; the D gene is possibly TRBD1 (5 bases). CDR3 length: 16 amino acids. Germline V lookup: CDR1 LGHDT, CDR2 YNNKEL (reference sequence). V lost 0 bases to trimming and J lost 4 bases, with 13 bases between them. As DNA, the CDR3 is TGTGCCAGCAGCCAAGAAGGTCCGGGACTGGGAAACACCATATATTTT. It codes for CASSQEGPGLGNTIYF.

This clone was observed a single time. V and J are TRBV2 and TRBJ1-4; TRBD1 matches 9 bases. The V and J ends lost 6 bases and 11 bases, in that order; junction bases with no gene match: 7. This CDR3 is 13 amino acids long. Germline lookup yields CDR1 SNHLY and CDR2 FYNNEI. This chain's CDR3 is CASSRDRADKLFF. The CDR3 nucleotides are TGTGCCAGCAGCCGGGACAGGGCGGACAAACTGTTTTTT. The full variable domain, its missing parts supplied by reference TRBV2 and TRBJ1-4, is EPEVTQTPSHQVTQMGQEVILRCVPISNHLYFYWYRQILGQKVEFLVSFYNNEISEKSEIFDDQFSVERPDGSNFTLKIRSTKLEDSAMYFCASSRDRADKLFFGSGTQLSVL.

The chain recombines TRBV7-2 with TRBJ1-6; possibly TRBD1 for D (6 bases). Looked up from germline, CDR1 is SGHTA and CDR2 is FQGNSA. The CDR3 has 15 amino acids. Trimming pared 5 bases from V and 14 bases from J, leaving 22 bases between. The CDR3 reads CASSLGTSGTKALHF. CDR3 bases: TGTGCCAGCAGCCTAGGGACATCCGGTACTAAGGCCCTCCACTTT.

The gene calls are TRBV6-5 and TRBJ2-1; 7 nucleotides match TRBD1. Germline lookup yields CDR1 MNHEY and CDR2 SVGAGI. The length of the CDR3 is 14 residues. V trimming: 4 bases; J trimming: 6 bases; junction bases outside the gene matches: 6. The CDR3 DNA reads TGTGCCAGCAGTTCTGGACAGGTCGGCAATGAGCAGTTCTTC. The encoded protein is CASSSGQVGNEQFF.

The sample holds one count of this clone. The chain couples TRBV6-6 to TRBJ1-4; 9 bases are shared with TRBD1. There are 15 residues in the CDR3. The trim removed 7 bases at V and 7 bases at J, leaving 10 bases unmatched. Germline CDR1 is MNHNY and CDR2 is SVGAGI (reference sequence). The CDR3 here is CASNGGGQGGEKLFF. The CDR3, as DNA: TGTGCCAGCAATGGCGGGGGACAGGGTGGTGAAAAACTGTTTTTT.

The V and J genes are TRBV6-6 and TRBJ2-5, with D unresolved. CDR3 size: 12 residues. V gave up 6 bases and J gave up 5 bases, with 10 bases separating them. The germline CDR1 and CDR2 sequences are MNHNY and SVGAGI (reference sequence). CDR3 loop: CASSIRRETQYF. Here the CDR3 DNA reads TGTGCCAGCAGCATTCGCCGGGAGACCCAGTACTTC.

This clone has more than one count but fewer than ten. The V call is TRBV4-2, the J call TRBJ1-4; 10 bases are shared with TRBD1. The CDR3 is 18 amino acids. The germline V gene encodes CDR1 LGHNA and CDR2 YNFKEQ. With 1 base clipped from V and 5 bases from J, the junction kept 10 bases outside the gene matches. The CDR3 region is CASSQVQARGQGNEKLFF. CDR3 coding DNA: TGTGCCAGCAGCCAAGTGCAAGCCCGGGGACAGGGGAATGAAAAACTGTTTTTT.

The V call is TRBV11-3, the J call TRBJ2-7; D perhaps matches TRBD2 (6 bases). There are 15 residues in the CDR3. Germline values: CDR1 SGHNT, CDR2 YENEEA. Deletions cut 3 bases from V and 5 bases from J, with 17 bases between. CDR3 sequence: CASSFGGLKENEQYF. CDR3 nucleotides: TGTGCCAGCAGCTTCGGAGGACTAAAGGAGAACGAGCAGTACTTC.

DNA of the CDR3: TGTGCCATCAGACGTGCAGACACTGAAGCTTTCTTT. Its translation is CAIRRADTEAFF. V is TRBV10-3 and J is TRBJ1-1; D uncertain. The CDR3 extends over 12 amino acids. V was pared by 6 bases and J by 3 bases, with 8 bases between. CDR1 ENHRY and CDR2 SYGVKD come from the germline V gene.

CDR3 amino acids: CAWSVQGAVSYGYTF. DNA for the CDR3: TGTGCCTGGAGTGTACAAGGGGCTGTGAGCTATGGCTACACCTTC. This sequence joins TRBV30 and TRBJ1-2; the D gene is possibly TRBD1 (5 bases). Germline V gives CDR1 GTSNPN, CDR2 SVGIG (reference sequence). The V end was cut by 0 bases, the J end by 4 bases, with 15 bases between. CDR3 length equals 15 residues.